This TCR beta chain was captured by sequencing in a study of response to subunit inactivated influenza vaccine. Study results and limitations: The study's authors posited that every seasonal influenza vaccination enlists few new T cells.

TCRdb passed the RT-PCR reads through MiXCR, listing each CDR3 protein once. The data show hundreds of thousands of distinct CDR3 sequences, around 15% seen once. The CDR3 is made up of 15 amino acids. The germline gives CDR1 MNHNS, CDR2 SASEGT. The junction had 7 bases not matched to a gene; V was cut back by 1 base and J by 5 bases. This clonotype was seen a few times. Its specificity is unknown. The receptor comes from a man aged 50 to 60 who received an inactivated influenza vaccine. Sequenced material: PBMCs from blood, taken roughly 2 weeks before vaccination. This chain links TRBV6-1 with TRBJ2-5; 7 positions agree with TRBD2. The CDR3 DNA sequence: TGTGCCAGCAGTGAAGACTTGGGACTATGGGAGACCCAGTACTTC. This translates into CASSEDLGLWETQYF.